This TCR beta chain appears in the sequencing data of a study of blood T cell repertoires in COVID-19. Study-wide context: Both acute and convalescent COVID-19 samples were obtained from the United States, Italy and Spain. PBMCs, B-cell-depleted T cells, or T cells provided the cDNA or gDNA that made up the material.

Per the original methods: Estimation of nucleated cell counts was performed using reference gene primer amplification. The method was immunoSEQ multiplex PCR; TCRdb's version includes in-frame clones alone and lacks a portion of them. That table supplies the V and J calls and clone size; D and trimming were determined from the DNA. The sample includes approximately 120,000 clones, around nine tenths of them seen just once. Only one count was recorded for this clone. V shed 1 base, J shed 3 bases, and the junction held 7 bases outside the gene matches. The CDR3 has 16 residues. Germline CDR1 reads SGHTA; CDR2 reads FQGNSA.

The chain joins TRBV7-2 to TRBJ1-2, with 8 bases aligning to TRBD1. The sequence was obtained from a woman of 80 years or more with acute or convalescent COVID-19. The specimen was peripheral blood. DNA of the CDR3: TGTGCCAGCAGCTTAGAACGCAGGGGGCGCGACTATGGCTACACCTTC. Amino acid sequence: CASSLERRGRDYGYTF.